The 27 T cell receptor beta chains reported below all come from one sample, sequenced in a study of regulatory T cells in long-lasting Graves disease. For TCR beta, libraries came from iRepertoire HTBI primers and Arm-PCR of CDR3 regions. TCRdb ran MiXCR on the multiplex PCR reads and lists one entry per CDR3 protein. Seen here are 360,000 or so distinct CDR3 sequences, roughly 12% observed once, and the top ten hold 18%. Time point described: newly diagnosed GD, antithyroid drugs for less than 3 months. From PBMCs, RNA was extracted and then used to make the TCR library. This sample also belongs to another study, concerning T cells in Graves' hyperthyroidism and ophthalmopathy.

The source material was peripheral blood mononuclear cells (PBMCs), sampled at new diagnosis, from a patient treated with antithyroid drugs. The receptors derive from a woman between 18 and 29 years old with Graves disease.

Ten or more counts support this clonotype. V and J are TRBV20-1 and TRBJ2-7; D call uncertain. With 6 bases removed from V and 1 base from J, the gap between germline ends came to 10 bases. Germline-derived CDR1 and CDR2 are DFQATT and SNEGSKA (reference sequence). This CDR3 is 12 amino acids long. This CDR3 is CSAYRSSYEQYF. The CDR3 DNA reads TGCAGTGCCTATAGGAGTTCCTACGAGCAGTACTTC.

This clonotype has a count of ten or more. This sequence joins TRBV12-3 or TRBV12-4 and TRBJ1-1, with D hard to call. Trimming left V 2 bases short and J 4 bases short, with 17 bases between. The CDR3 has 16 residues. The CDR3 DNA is TGTGCCAGCAGTTTACCCCATAGGCCAACGGGCACTGAAGCTTTCTTT. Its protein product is CASSLPHRPTGTEAFF.

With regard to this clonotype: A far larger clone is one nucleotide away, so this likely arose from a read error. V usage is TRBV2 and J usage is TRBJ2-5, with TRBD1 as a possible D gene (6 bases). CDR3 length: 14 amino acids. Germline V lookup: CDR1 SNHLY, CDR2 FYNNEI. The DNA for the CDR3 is TGTGCCAGCAGCCTGACAGGCGACCAAGAGGCCCAGTACTTC. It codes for CASSLTGDQEAQYF. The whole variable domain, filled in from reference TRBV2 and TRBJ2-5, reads EPEVTQTPSHQVTQMGQEVILRCVPISNHLYFYWYRQILGQKVEFLVSFYNNEISEKSEIFDDQFSVERPDGSNFTLKIRSTKLEDSAMYFCASSLTGDQEAQYFGPGTRLLVL.

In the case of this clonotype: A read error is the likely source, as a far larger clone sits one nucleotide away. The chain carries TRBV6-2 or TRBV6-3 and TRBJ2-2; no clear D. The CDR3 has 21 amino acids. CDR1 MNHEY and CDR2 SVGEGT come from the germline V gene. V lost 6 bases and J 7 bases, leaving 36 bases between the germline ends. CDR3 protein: CASSFHPRSRPGPFEGGELFF. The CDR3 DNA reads TGTGCCAGCAGCTTTCATCCCCGATCCCGACCGGGTCCCTTCGAAGGCGGGGAGCTGTTTTTT.

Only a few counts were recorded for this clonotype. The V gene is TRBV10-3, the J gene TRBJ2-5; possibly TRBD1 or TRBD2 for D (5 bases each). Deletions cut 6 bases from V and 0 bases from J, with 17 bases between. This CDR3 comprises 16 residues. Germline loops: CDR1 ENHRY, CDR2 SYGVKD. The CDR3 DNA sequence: TGTGCCATCAGCCTTTCCGGGACGAAGAACCAAGAGACCCAGTACTTC. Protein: CAISLSGTKNQETQYF.

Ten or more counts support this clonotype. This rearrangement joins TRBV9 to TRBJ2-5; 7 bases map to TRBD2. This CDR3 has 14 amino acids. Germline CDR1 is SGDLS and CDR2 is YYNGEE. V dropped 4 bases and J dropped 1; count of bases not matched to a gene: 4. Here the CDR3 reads CASSPRGIQETQYF. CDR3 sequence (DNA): TGTGCCAGCAGCCCGCGGGGGATCCAAGAGACCCAGTACTTC.

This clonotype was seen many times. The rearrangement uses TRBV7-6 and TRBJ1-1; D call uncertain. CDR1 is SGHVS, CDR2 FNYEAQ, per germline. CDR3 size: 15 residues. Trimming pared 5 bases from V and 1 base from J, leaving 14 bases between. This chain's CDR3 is CASSPRPLANTEAFF. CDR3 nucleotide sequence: TGTGCCAGCAGCCCCCGCCCACTAGCGAACACTGAAGCTTTCTTT. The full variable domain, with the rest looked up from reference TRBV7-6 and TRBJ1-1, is GAGVSQSPRYKVTKRGQDVALRCDPISGHVSLYWYRQALGQGPEFLTYFNYEAQQDKSGLPNDRFSAERPEGSISTLTIQRTEQRDSAMYRCASSPRPLANTEAFFGQGTRLTVV.

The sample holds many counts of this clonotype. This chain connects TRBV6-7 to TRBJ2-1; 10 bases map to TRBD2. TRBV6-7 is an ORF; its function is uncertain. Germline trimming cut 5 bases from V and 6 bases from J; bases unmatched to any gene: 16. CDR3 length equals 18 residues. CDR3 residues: CASSASGSLRGFSNEQFF. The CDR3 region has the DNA TGTGCCAGCAGTGCTAGCGGGAGTCTTAGGGGATTCAGCAATGAGCAGTTCTTC.

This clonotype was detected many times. The CDR3 nucleotides read TGTGCCAGCAGCCCGGGGGACCTCGGAGAGACCCAGTACTTC. Translated: CASSPGDLGETQYF. The chain carries TRBV7-3 and TRBJ2-5; D perhaps matches TRBD2 (6 bases). The CDR3 has 14 amino acids. Looked up from germline, CDR1 is SGHTA and CDR2 is FQGTGA. V lost 5 bases, J lost 4 bases, and 14 bases lay in between.

Here the CDR3 reads CSARSRSRGYEKLFF. The CDR3 bases are TGCAGTGCTAGATCACGGAGCAGGGGGTATGAAAAACTGTTTTTT. The rearrangement links TRBV20-1 to TRBJ1-4; 7 nucleotides line up with TRBD1. The V gene end was trimmed by 2 bases and the J gene end by 6 bases; junction bases not matched to a gene: 9. This CDR3 is built from 15 residues. Per the germline V gene, CDR1 is DFQATT and CDR2 is SNEGSKA (reference sequence).

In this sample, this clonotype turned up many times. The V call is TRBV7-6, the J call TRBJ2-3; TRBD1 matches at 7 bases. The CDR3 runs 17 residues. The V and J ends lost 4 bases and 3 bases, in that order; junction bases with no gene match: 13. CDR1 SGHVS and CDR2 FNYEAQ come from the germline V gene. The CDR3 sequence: CASSSPKDRLGTDTQYF. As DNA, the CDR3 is TGTGCCAGCAGCTCCCCTAAGGACAGGCTTGGGACAGATACGCAGTATTTT. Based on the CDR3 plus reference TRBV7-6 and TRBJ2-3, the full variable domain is GAGVSQSPRYKVTKRGQDVALRCDPISGHVSLYWYRQALGQGPEFLTYFNYEAQQDKSGLPNDRFSAERPEGSISTLTIQRTEQRDSAMYRCASSSPKDRLGTDTQYFGPGTRLTVL.

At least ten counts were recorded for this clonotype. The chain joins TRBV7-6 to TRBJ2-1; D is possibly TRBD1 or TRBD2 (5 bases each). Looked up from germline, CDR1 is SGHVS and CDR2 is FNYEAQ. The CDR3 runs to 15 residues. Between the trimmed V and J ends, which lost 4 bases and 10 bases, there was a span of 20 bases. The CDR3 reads CASSWSGTPQEEQFF. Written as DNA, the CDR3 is TGTGCCAGCAGCTGGTCCGGGACCCCCCAAGAGGAGCAGTTCTTC.

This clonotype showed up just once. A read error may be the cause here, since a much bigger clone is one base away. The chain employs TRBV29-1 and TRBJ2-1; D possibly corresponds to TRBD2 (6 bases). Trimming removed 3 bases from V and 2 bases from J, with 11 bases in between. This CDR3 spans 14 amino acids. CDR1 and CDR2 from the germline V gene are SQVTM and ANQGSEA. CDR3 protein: CSVDQASAYNEQFF. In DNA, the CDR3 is TGCAGCGTTGACCAAGCTAGCGCCTACAATGAGCAGTTCTTC.

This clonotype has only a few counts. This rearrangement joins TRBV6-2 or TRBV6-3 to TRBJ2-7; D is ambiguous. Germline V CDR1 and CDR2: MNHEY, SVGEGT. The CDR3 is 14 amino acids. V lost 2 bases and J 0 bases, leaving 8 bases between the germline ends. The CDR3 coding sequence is TGTGCCAGCAGTTACCACCATGGCTCCTACGAGCAGTACTTC. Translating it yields CASSYHHGSYEQYF.

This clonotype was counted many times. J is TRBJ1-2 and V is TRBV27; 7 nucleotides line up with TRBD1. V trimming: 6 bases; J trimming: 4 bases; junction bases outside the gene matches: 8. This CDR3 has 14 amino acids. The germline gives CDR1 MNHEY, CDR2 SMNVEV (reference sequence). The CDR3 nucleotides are TGTGCCAGCAGACCGGACAGGCGGGGCTATGGCTACACCTTC. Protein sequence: CASRPDRRGYGYTF.

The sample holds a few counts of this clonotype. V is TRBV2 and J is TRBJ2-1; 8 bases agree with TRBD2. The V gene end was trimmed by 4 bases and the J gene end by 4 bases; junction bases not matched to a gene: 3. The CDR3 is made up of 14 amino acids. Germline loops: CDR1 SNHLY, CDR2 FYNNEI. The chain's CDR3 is CASSASGGYNEQFF. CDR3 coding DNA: TGTGCCAGCAGTGCCAGCGGGGGTTACAATGAGCAGTTCTTC.

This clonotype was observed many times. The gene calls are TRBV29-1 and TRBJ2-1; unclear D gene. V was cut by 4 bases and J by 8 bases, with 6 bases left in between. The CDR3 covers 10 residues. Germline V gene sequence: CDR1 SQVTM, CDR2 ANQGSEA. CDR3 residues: CSVVVDEQFF. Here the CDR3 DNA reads TGCAGCGTTGTTGTGGATGAGCAGTTCTTC.

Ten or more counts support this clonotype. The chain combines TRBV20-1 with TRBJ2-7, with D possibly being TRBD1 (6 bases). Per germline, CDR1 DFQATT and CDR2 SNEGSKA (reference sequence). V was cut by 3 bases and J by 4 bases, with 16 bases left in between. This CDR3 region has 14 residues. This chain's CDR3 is CSASSGAAIYEQYF. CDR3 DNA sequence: TGCAGTGCTAGCTCAGGGGCGGCTATATACGAGCAGTACTTC.

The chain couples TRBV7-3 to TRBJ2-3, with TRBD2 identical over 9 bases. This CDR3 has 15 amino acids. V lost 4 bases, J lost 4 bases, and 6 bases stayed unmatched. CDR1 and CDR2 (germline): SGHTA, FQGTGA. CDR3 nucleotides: TGTGCCAGCAGCTCGGGACTAGCAGGGCCAGATACGCAGTATTTT. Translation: CASSSGLAGPDTQYF.

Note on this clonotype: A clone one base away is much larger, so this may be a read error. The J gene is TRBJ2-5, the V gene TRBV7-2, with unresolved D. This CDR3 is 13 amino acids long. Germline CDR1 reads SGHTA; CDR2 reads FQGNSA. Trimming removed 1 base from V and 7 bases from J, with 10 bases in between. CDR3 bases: TGTGCCAGCAGCTTAGGCACTGAGGCGACCCAGTACTTC. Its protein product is CASSLGTEATQYF.

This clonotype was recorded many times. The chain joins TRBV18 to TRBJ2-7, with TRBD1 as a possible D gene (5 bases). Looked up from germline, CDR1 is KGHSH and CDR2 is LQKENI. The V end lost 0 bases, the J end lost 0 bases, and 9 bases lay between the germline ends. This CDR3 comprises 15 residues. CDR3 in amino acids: CASSPPGAVSYEQYF. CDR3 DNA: TGTGCCAGCTCACCACCTGGGGCAGTCTCCTACGAGCAGTACTTC. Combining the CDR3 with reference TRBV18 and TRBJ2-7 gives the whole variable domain NAGVMQNPRHLVRRRGQEARLRCSPMKGHSHVYWYRQLPEEGLKFMVYLQKENIIDESGMPKERFSAEFPKEGPSILRIQQVVRGDSAAYFCASSPPGAVSYEQYFGPGTRLTVT.

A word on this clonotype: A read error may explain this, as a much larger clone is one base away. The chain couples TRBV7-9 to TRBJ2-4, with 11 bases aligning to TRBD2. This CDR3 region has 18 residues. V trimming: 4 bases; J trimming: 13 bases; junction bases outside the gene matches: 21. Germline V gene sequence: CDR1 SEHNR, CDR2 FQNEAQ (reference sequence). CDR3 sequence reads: CASSSLIAGGQAYNEQYF. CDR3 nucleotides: TGTGCCAGCAGCTCCCTAATAGCGGGGGGGCAGGCCTACAATGAGCAGTACTTC.

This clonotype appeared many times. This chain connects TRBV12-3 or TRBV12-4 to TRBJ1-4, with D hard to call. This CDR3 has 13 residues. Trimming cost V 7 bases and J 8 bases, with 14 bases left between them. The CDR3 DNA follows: TGTGCCAGCACCACAGCTATTCGCGAAAAACTGTTTTTT. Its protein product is CASTTAIREKLFF.

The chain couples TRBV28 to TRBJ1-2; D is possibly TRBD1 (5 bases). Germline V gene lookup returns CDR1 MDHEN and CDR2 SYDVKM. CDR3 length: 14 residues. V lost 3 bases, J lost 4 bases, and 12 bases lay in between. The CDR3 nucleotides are TGTGCCAGCAGTTTCGGGGGAGTACGCTATGGCTACACCTTC. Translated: CASSFGGVRYGYTF.

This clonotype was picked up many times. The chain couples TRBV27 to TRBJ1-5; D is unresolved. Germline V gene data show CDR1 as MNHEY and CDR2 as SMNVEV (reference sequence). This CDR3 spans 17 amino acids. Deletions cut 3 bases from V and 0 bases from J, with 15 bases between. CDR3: CASSFIGHGNSNQPQHF. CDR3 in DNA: TGTGCCAGCAGTTTTATAGGGCACGGGAATAGCAATCAGCCCCAGCATTTT.

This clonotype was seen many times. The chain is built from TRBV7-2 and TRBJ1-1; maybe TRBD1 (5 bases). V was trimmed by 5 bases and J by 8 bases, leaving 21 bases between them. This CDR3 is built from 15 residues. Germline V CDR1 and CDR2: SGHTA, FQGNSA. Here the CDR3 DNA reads TGTGCCAGCAGCCCCCAGGGAGGGTCGCTAAGGGAAGCTTTCTTT. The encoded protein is CASSPQGGSLREAFF.

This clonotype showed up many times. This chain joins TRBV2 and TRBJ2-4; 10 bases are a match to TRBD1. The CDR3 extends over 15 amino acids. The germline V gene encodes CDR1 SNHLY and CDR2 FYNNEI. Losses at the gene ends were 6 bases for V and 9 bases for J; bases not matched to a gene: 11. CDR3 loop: CASSPGQGLYGIQYF. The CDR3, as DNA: TGTGCCAGCAGCCCGGGACAGGGGCTTTATGGCATTCAGTACTTC.